These T cell receptor beta chains were read from a single sample in a study of T cells in tuberculosis. The table came from immunoSEQ multiplex PCR; TCRdb's copy has only in-frame clones and leaves some out. The table records under 40,000 clones, 93% of them present only once. The sequencing sample was made of PBMCs. These receptors all come from a donor aged 10-30 years with latent tuberculosis or without tuberculosis infection. CDR3s include the opening cysteine and the closing phenylalanine or tryptophan. The order of the fields is clone size, J gene, D gene, V gene, CDR3 DNA, CDR3 protein. A D gene is named only where the DNA matches it firmly. A clone size is listed for some rows: how often the clone was seen (once, few, many), or a class if it is expanded.

abundance: -
j_gene: TRBJ1-2
d_gene: TRBD1
v_gene: TRBV30
CDR3nt: TGTGCCTGGAGGGACACAGGGGACTATGGCTACACCTTC
CDR3aa: CAWRDTGDYGYTF

abundance: -
j_gene: TRBJ2-7
d_gene: TRBD1
v_gene: TRBV5-1
CDR3nt: TGCGCCAGCAGCCCGGGTACGGGACAGAGAGACTACGAGCAGTACTTC
CDR3aa: CASSPGTGQRDYEQYF

abundance: once
j_gene: TRBJ2-3
d_gene: TRBD1
v_gene: TRBV6-4
CDR3nt: TGTGCCAGCAGTGACACGGACAGGGGAGATACGCAGTATTTT
CDR3aa: CASSDTDRGDTQYF

abundance: -
j_gene: TRBJ2-7
d_gene: -
v_gene: TRBV19
CDR3nt: TGTGCCAGTAGTATGTTCGAGTCTTCCTCCTACGAGCAGTACTTC
CDR3aa: CASSMFESSSYEQYF

abundance: -
j_gene: TRBJ2-7
d_gene: -
v_gene: TRBV5-4
CDR3nt: TGTGCCAGCAGCCGGGGGATCGGCAGTGGAACATCCGAGCAGTACTTC
CDR3aa: CASSRGIGSGTSEQYF

abundance: -
j_gene: TRBJ1-1
d_gene: -
v_gene: TRBV16
CDR3nt: TGTGCCAGCAGCGATTGGGGGGGAGAAGCTTTCTTT
CDR3aa: CASSDWGGEAFF

abundance: -
j_gene: TRBJ2-1
d_gene: -
v_gene: TRBV4-1
CDR3nt: TGCGCCAGCAGCCAAGGGTCGGCAGCGGATGAGCAGTTCTTC
CDR3aa: CASSQGSAADEQFF

abundance: -
j_gene: TRBJ2-3
d_gene: TRBD2
v_gene: TRBV11-3
CDR3nt: TGTGCCAGCAGCCCCCAAGCGGGGGGGCCGGATACGCAGTATTTT
CDR3aa: CASSPQAGGPDTQYF

abundance: -
j_gene: TRBJ1-1
d_gene: TRBD1
v_gene: TRBV19
CDR3nt: TGTGCCAGTAGCGACAGGGGGCGCGACACTGAAGCTTTCTTT
CDR3aa: CASSDRGRDTEAFF

abundance: -
j_gene: TRBJ1-2
d_gene: TRBD1
v_gene: TRBV6-6
CDR3nt: TGTGCCAGCAGTGACAGGACAGGGCCTAACTATGGCTACACCTTC
CDR3aa: CASSDRTGPNYGYTF

abundance: -
j_gene: TRBJ1-5
d_gene: -
v_gene: TRBV27
CDR3nt: TGTGCCAGCAGTTTAATAGGGGGCAATCAGCCCCAGCATTTT
CDR3aa: CASSLIGGNQPQHF

abundance: -
j_gene: TRBJ1-2
d_gene: -
v_gene: TRBV6-1
CDR3nt: TGTGCCAGCAGAAAACAGGTCTACTATGGCTACACCTTC
CDR3aa: CASRKQVYYGYTF

abundance: -
j_gene: TRBJ2-1
d_gene: TRBD1
v_gene: TRBV5-1
CDR3nt: TGCGCCAGCAGCTTAGTGACAGGGGGGAGCAATGAGCAGTTCTTC
CDR3aa: CASSLVTGGSNEQFF

abundance: few
j_gene: TRBJ2-7
d_gene: TRBD1
v_gene: TRBV25-1
CDR3nt: TGTGCCAGCAGTGGCCGGGACAGGGGGCTCGAGCAGTACTTC
CDR3aa: CASSGRDRGLEQYF

abundance: -
j_gene: TRBJ2-7
d_gene: TRBD1
v_gene: TRBV5-1
CDR3nt: TGCGCCAGCAGCTGGGGACAGGCAAATTCCTACGAGCAGTACTTC
CDR3aa: CASSWGQANSYEQYF

abundance: -
j_gene: TRBJ1-4
d_gene: TRBD1
v_gene: TRBV6-6
CDR3nt: TGTGCCAGCAGTCACCGTCCGGGACAGGGAAATGAAAAACTGTTTTTT
CDR3aa: CASSHRPGQGNEKLFF

abundance: -
j_gene: TRBJ2-7
d_gene: -
v_gene: TRBV7-2
CDR3nt: TGTGCCAGCCGCAGGGCAGGGGTGGAGCAGTACTTC
CDR3aa: CASRRAGVEQYF

abundance: -
j_gene: TRBJ1-2
d_gene: -
v_gene: TRBV14
CDR3nt: TGTGCCAGCAGCCCCTCTTGGCAGGCCCCTGTCGATGGCTACACCTTC
CDR3aa: CASSPSWQAPVDGYTF

abundance: -
j_gene: TRBJ1-2
d_gene: TRBD1
v_gene: TRBV5-1
CDR3nt: TGCGCCAGCAGCTTATACTACGGGACAGGGTTTGATGGCTACACCTTC
CDR3aa: CASSLYYGTGFDGYTF

abundance: -
j_gene: TRBJ2-1
d_gene: TRBD2
v_gene: TRBV5-1
CDR3nt: TGCGCCAGCAGCTTGTCGGGACTAGCGGGGGGAAGAGGAAATGAGCAGTTCTTC
CDR3aa: CASSLSGLAGGRGNEQFF

abundance: -
j_gene: TRBJ1-1
d_gene: -
v_gene: TRBV9
CDR3nt: TGTGCCAGCAGCATCCAGGGTTACACTGAAGCTTTCTTT
CDR3aa: CASSIQGYTEAFF

abundance: -
j_gene: TRBJ2-1
d_gene: -
v_gene: TRBV7-8
CDR3nt: TGTGCCAGCAGCTTAAGCGGGAATGAGCAGTTCTTC
CDR3aa: CASSLSGNEQFF

abundance: once
j_gene: TRBJ2-2
d_gene: -
v_gene: TRBV19
CDR3nt: TGTGCCAGTAGTACAGACAGAGGCACCGGGGAGCTGTTTTTT
CDR3aa: CASSTDRGTGELFF

abundance: -
j_gene: TRBJ1-2
d_gene: -
v_gene: TRBV18
CDR3nt: TGTGCCAGCTCACCAGAGAACTATGGCTACACCTTC
CDR3aa: CASSPENYGYTF

abundance: -
j_gene: TRBJ2-3
d_gene: -
v_gene: TRBV15
CDR3nt: TGTGCCACCAGCAGAGGTAGTGGACAGAGCACAGATACGCAGTATTTT
CDR3aa: CATSRGSGQSTDTQYF

abundance: -
j_gene: TRBJ1-1
d_gene: TRBD1
v_gene: TRBV4-1
CDR3nt: TGCGCCAGCAGCCAACTACCGGGACAGGGGAACACTGAAGCTTTCTTT
CDR3aa: CASSQLPGQGNTEAFF

abundance: -
j_gene: TRBJ2-3
d_gene: -
v_gene: TRBV6-5
CDR3nt: TGTGCCAGCAGTTATCAGAATACAGATACGCAGTATTTT
CDR3aa: CASSYQNTDTQYF

abundance: -
j_gene: TRBJ1-6
d_gene: -
v_gene: TRBV7-6
CDR3nt: TGTGCCAGCAGCTTAACGGATAATTCACCCCTCCACTTT
CDR3aa: CASSLTDNSPLHF

abundance: -
j_gene: TRBJ2-6
d_gene: TRBD2
v_gene: TRBV5-4
CDR3nt: TGTGCCAGCAGCTTGGCGGGGGGTATTGGCTCTGGGGCCAACGTCCTGACTTTC
CDR3aa: CASSLAGGIGSGANVLTF

abundance: -
j_gene: TRBJ1-2
d_gene: TRBD1
v_gene: TRBV2
CDR3nt: TGTGCCAGCAGTGGGCTGGACAGGGGAGGTGGCTACACCTTC
CDR3aa: CASSGLDRGGGYTF

abundance: -
j_gene: TRBJ2-1
d_gene: -
v_gene: TRBV27
CDR3nt: TGTGCCAGCAGTTTATCTGTCTTGGCGGCGAGCTCCTACAATGAGCAGTTCTTC
CDR3aa: CASSLSVLAASSYNEQFF

abundance: -
j_gene: TRBJ1-1
d_gene: TRBD1
v_gene: TRBV30
CDR3nt: TGTGCCTGGAGCAAGGACAGGGACACTGAAGCTTTCTTT
CDR3aa: CAWSKDRDTEAFF

abundance: -
j_gene: TRBJ1-2
d_gene: -
v_gene: TRBV9
CDR3nt: TGTGCCAGCAGCGTAGGGCGGGGCGGCTATGGCTACACCTTC
CDR3aa: CASSVGRGGYGYTF

abundance: -
j_gene: TRBJ2-7
d_gene: -
v_gene: TRBV13
CDR3nt: TGTGCCAGCAGCTCCGGGACATACTACGAGCAGTACTTC
CDR3aa: CASSSGTYYEQYF

abundance: -
j_gene: TRBJ1-2
d_gene: TRBD1
v_gene: TRBV30
CDR3nt: TGTGCCTGGAGTGGCCAGGGGGGATATGGCTACACCTTC
CDR3aa: CAWSGQGGYGYTF

abundance: -
j_gene: TRBJ1-2
d_gene: -
v_gene: TRBV9
CDR3nt: TGTGCCAGCAGCGTAGCGCAGGGTTTGGTCTATGGCTACACCTTC
CDR3aa: CASSVAQGLVYGYTF